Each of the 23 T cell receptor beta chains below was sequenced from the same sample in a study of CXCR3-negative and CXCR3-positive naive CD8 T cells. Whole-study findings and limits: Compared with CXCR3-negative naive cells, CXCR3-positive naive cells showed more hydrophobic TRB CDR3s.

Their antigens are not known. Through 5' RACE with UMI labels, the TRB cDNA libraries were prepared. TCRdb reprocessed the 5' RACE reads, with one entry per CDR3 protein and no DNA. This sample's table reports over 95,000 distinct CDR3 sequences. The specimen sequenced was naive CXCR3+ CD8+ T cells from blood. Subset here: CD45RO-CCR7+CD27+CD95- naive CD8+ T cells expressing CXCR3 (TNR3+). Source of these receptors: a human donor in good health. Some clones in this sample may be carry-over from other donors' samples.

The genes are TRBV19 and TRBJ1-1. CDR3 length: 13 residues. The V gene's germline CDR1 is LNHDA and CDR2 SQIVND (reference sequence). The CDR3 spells CASSADRITEAFF. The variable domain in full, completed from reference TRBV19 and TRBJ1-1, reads DGGITQSPKYLFRKEGQNVTLSCEQNLNHDAMYWYRQDPGQGLRLIYYSQIVNDFQKGDIAEGYSVSREKKESFPLTVTSAQKNPTAFYLCASSADRITEAFFGQGTRLTVV.

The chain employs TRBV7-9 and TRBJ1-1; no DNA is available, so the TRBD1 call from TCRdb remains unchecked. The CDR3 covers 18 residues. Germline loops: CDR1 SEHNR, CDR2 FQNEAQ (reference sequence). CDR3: CASSSEFPKGQANTEAFF.

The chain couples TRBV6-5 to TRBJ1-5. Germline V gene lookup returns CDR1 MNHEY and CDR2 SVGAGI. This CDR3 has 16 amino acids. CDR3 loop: CASSLAPVGGSQPQHF.

The CDR3 sequence is CASTGGLKYEQYF. The chain couples TRBV12-3 or TRBV12-4 to TRBJ2-7; lacking DNA, the TRBD2 call made by TCRdb goes unchecked. This CDR3 has 13 amino acids.

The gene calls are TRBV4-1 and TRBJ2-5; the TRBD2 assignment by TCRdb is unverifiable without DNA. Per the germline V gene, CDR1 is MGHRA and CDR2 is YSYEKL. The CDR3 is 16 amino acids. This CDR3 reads CASSQVGPPAQETQYF.

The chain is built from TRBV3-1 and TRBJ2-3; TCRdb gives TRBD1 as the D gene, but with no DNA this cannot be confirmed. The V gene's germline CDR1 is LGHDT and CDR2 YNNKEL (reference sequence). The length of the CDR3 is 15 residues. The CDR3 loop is CASSQDPGSTDTQYF.

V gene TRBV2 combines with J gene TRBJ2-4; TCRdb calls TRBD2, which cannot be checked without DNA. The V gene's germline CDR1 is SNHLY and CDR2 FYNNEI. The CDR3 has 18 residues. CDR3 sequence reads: CASSEAKLDYTGKNIQYF.

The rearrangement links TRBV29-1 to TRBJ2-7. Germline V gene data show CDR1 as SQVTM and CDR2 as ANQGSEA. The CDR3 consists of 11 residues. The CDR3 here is CSVYVTAEQYF.

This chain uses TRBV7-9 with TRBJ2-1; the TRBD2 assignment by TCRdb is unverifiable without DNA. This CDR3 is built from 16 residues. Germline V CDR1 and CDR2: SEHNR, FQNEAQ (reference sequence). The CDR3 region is CASSPPTSGGANEQFF.

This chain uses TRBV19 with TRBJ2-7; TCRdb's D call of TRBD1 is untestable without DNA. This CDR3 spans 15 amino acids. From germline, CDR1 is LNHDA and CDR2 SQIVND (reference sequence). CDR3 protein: CASSMGQGISYEQYF. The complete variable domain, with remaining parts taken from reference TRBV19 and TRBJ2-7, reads DGGITQSPKYLFRKEGQNVTLSCEQNLNHDAMYWYRQDPGQGLRLIYYSQIVNDFQKGDIAEGYSVSREKKESFPLTVTSAQKNPTAFYLCASSMGQGISYEQYFGPGTRLTVT.

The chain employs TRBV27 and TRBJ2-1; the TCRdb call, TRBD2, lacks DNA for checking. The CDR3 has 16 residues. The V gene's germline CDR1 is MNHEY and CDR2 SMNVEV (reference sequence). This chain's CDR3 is CASSLVTSGDRNEQFF.

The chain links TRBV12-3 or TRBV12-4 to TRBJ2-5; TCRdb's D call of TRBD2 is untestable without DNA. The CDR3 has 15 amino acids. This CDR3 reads CASSSLLAGEETQYF.

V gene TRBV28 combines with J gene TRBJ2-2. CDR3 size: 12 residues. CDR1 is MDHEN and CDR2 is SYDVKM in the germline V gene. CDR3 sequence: CASRQETGELFF.

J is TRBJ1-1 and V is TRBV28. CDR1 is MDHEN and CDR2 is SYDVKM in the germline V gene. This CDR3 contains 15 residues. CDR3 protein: CASSLFTGRDTEAFF.

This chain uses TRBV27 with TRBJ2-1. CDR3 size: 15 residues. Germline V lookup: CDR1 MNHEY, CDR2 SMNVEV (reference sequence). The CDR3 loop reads CASRLSGSSYNEQFF.

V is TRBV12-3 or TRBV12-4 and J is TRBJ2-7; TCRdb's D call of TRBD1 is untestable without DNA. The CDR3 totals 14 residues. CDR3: CASSFYRETYEQYF.

CDR3 in amino acids: CAISESGTVSDEQYF. The rearrangement uses TRBV10-3 and TRBJ2-7; the D gene TCRdb calls, TRBD1, cannot be checked with no DNA. This CDR3 has 15 residues. In germline, CDR1 is ENHRY, CDR2 SYGVKD.

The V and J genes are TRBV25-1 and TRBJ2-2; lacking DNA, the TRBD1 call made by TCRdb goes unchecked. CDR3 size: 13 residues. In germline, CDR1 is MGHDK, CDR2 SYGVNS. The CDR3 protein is CASSEGDVGELFF.

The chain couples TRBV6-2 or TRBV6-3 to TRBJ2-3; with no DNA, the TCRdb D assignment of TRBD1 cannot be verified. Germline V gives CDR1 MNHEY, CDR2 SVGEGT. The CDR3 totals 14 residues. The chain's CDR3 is CASSTGLATDTQYF.

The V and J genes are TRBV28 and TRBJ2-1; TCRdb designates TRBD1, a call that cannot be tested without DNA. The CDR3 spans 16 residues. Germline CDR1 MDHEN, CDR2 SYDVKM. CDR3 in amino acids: CASRPRPAGSYNEQFF.

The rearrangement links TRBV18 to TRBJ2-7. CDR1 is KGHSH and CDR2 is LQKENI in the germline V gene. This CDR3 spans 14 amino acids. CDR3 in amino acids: CASSPPQRSYEQYF.

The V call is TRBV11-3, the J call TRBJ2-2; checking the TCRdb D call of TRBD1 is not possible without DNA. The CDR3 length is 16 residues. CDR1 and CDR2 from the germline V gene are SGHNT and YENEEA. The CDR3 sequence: CASSLGEGGVTGELFF.

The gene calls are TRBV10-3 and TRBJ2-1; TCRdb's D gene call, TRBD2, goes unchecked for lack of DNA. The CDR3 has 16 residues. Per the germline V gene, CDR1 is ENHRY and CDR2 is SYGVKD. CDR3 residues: CAISDPTSGVYNEQFF.